This T cell receptor beta chain was sequenced in a study of blood T cell repertoires in COVID-19. Study at large: Material from acute and convalescent COVID-19 was sourced from the United States, Italy and Spain.

The germline V gene encodes CDR1 SNHLY and CDR2 FYNNEI. The V end was cut by 7 bases, the J end by 2 bases, with 13 bases between. The CDR3 is 14 residues long. In the original analysis: Reference gene primer amplification yielded estimated nucleated cell counts. The table came from immunoSEQ multiplex PCR; TCRdb's copy has only in-frame clones and leaves some out. The DNA was the basis for D and trimming; V, J and clone size are from that table. The sample has 150,000 to 200,000 clones; 60% to 80% are singletons. This TCR was sampled from a woman aged 65 to 85 with acute or convalescent COVID-19. The gene calls are TRBV2 and TRBJ2-3; no definite D call. Sequencing used peripheral blood. In DNA, the CDR3 is TGTGCCAGCACGGGTAGGCAGTTCACAGATACGCAGTATTTT. Translated: CASTGRQFTDTQYF.